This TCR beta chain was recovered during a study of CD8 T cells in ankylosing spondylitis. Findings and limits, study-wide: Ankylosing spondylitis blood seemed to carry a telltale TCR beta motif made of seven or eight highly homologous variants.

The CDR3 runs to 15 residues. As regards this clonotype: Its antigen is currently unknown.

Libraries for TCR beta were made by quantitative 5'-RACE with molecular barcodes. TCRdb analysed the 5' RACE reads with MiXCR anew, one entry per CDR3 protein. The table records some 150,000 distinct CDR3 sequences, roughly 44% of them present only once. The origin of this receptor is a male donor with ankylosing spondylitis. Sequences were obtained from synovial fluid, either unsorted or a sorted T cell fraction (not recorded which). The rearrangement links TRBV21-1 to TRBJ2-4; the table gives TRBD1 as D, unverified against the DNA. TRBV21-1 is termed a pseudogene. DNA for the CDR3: TGTGCCAGCAACCCGGGACAGGGGTTGGAAAACATTCAGTACTTC. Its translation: CASNPGQGLENIQYF.